The clone carrying this T cell receptor (beta chain) was picked up many times. Its antigen is unknown. These data belong to a study of HIV-infected patients and healthy controls. Findings of the study overall: A major limitation was that merely sixteen HIV-infected individuals were processed.

The repertoire came from unfractionated whole blood and reflected all unsorted peripheral T cells. Reverse transcription used about 500 ng RNA and constant-region primers for alpha and beta. Each of the alpha and beta chains got its own library through chain-specific third strand synthesis with indices. A 12-nucleotide barcode per molecule came from two concatenated random hexamers added pre-amplification. Each CDR3 protein is one row after TCRdb ran MiXCR on the 5' RACE reads. The table shows thousands of distinct CDR3 sequences, with about 8.2% occurring only once. This sample comprised blood, obtained before antiretroviral therapy. The TCR sequence derives from an adult with HIV infection.

The CDR3 is CASNPAGVPDTQYF. The DNA for the CDR3 is TGCGCCAGCAACCCGGCGGGGGTCCCAGATACGCAGTATTTT. The V and J genes are TRBV10-2 and TRBJ2-3; 7 bases align to TRBD2. The CDR3 covers 14 residues. V lost 7 bases and J lost 4; bases outside the gene matches: 8. The germline V gene encodes CDR1 WSHSY and CDR2 SAAADI.